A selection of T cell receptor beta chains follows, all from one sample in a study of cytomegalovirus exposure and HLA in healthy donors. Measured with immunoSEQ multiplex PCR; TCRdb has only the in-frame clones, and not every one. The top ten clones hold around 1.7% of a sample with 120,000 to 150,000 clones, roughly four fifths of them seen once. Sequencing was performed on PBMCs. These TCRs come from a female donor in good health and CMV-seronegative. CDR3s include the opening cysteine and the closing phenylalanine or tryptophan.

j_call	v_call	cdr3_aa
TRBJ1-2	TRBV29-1	CSVAGQGHGYTF
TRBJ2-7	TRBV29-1	CSVVPSGGREQYF
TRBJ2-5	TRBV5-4	CASSFPGLGVYF
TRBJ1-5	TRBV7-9	CASSLDGAQGAGQPQHF
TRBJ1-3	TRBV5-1	CASSSTLTGSAGNTIYF
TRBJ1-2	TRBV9	CASSVGDRGIYGYTF
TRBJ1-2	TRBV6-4	CASSDGGHYGYTF
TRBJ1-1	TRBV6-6	CASSGRQGASSEAFF
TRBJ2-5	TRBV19	CASRGLAVNQETQYF
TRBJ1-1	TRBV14	CASSQEWGYTGVENTEAFF
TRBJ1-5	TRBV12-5	CASGFQTLPLSTGISNQPQHF
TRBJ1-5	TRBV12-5	CANEETGGDQPQHF
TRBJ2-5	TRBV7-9	CASSFDPRASGHQETQYF
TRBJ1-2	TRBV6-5	CASSYSMNGGYGYTF
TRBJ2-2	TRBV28	CASNAFQRANTGELFF
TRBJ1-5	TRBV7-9	CASSLTGSGQPQHF
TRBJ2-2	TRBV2	CASSDQVTGVPGELFF
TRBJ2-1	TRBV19	CASSTRTSGSSYNEQFF
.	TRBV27	CASRAGGDYEQYF
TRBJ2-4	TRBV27	CASSRDRGPQYF
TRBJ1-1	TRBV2	CASSGEDGPQGGAFF
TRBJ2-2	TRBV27	CASSGGQGDPGELFF
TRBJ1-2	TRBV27	CASSPGGRNYGYTF
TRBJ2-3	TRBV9	CASSVVGTGGRTDTQYF
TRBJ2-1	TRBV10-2	CASSESTGSSYNEQFF
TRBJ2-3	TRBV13	CASSAPDRLEDTQYF
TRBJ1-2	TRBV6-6	CASGTRANYGYTF
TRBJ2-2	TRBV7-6	CASSTYTGELFF
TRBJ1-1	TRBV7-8	CASFTQGSDTEAFF
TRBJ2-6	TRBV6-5	CASSFHRAGANVLTF
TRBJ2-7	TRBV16	CASSRNPQPTYEQYF
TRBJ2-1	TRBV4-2	CASSQDLGLAGRNEQFF
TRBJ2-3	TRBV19	CASSTGTTGTDTQYF
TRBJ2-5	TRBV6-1	CASSDNPGETQYF
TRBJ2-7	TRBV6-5	CASEGQGSHEQYF
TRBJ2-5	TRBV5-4	CASTPTLAVQETQYF
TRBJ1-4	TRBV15	CATSREGVVGGEKLFF
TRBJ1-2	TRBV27	CASSFTGLSYGYTF
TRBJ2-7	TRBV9	CASSVEGLPFWEQYF
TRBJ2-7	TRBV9	CASSETGTSYEQYF
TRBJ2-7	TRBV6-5	CASCDTGAYEQYF
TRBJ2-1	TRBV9	CASTDSSYNEQFF
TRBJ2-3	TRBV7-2	CASSLDGTGTDTQYF
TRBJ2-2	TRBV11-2	CASSLQRPNTGELFF
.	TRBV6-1	CASSETRTYEQYF
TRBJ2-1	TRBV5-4	CASSPRDRRGNEQFF
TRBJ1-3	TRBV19	CASRGQHSGNTIYF
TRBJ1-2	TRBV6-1	CASSISGTGSELYTF
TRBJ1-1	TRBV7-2	CASSPIAGDTEAFF
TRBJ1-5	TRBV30	CAWSGPQAPQHF
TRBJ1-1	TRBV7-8	CASTGGGLNTEAFF
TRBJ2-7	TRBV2	CAGTGQVYEQYF
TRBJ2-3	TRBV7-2	CASSSVLAGSDTQYF
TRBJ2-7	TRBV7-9	CASSLLAGKNEQYF
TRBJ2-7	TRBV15	CATSRDLDRNEQYF
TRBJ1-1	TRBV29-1	CSVVPGNTEAFF